These T cell receptor beta chains were read from a single sample in a study of graft-versus-host responses after intestinal transplantation. Sequenced by immunoSEQ multiplex PCR; TCRdb stores in-frame clones only, minus some. The data contain 40,000 or so clones, more than 90% of them seen just once; the ten biggest clones take up 0.75% to 0.95%. The source material was PBMCs, sampled 16 days after intestinal transplant. The receptors were sampled from a human patient who received an intestinal transplant, so some T cells may come from the graft donor. CDR3s include the opening cysteine and the closing phenylalanine or tryptophan. The D gene is left open where the match is weak. Only part of the rows carry a size: once, few, many, or a class if the clone is expanded.

CDR3 DNA	CDR3 protein	J gene	V gene	clone size	D gene
TGTGCCAGCAGCAAAGGAGTGGGACAGATGAACACTGAAGCTTTCTTT	CASSKGVGQMNTEAFF	TRBJ1-1	TRBV21-1	NA	NA
TGTGCCTGGACCCCTTCCCTAGAAACCTACAATGAGCAGTTCTTC	CAWTPSLETYNEQFF	TRBJ2-1	TRBV30	NA	NA
TGTGCCTGGATTGAAATTAGCTCCTACAATGAGCAGTTCTTC	CAWIEISSYNEQFF	TRBJ2-1	TRBV30	NA	NA
TGTGCCAGCAGCACCACGGGGAGGGTAGGGGATACGCAGTATTTT	CASSTTGRVGDTQYF	TRBJ2-3	TRBV9	NA	TRBD2
TGTGCCAGCAGCTTAGCGGGGACCCTCACTCCCACAGATACGCAGTATTTT	CASSLAGTLTPTDTQYF	TRBJ2-3	TRBV7-2	once	NA
TGTGCCAGCAGCTTATCGGGGGAGACCCAGTACTTC	CASSLSGETQYF	TRBJ2-5	TRBV7-9	NA	NA
TGTGCCAGCAGTTTAAGCCACGTAGACACCGCCACAGATACGCAGTATTTT	CASSLSHVDTATDTQYF	TRBJ2-3	TRBV28	NA	NA
TGTGCCAGCAGCTCCCGCCGGGACTGGGATGATGAGCAGTTCTTC	CASSSRRDWDDEQFF	TRBJ2-1	TRBV7-6	NA	NA
TGTGCCTGGAACCGGGACCTAGGCTACTATGGCTACACCTTC	CAWNRDLGYYGYTF	TRBJ1-2	TRBV30	NA	NA
TGTGCCAGCAGCCTAGGACAGGGCCAAGAGACCCAGTACTTC	CASSLGQGQETQYF	TRBJ2-5	TRBV25-1	NA	TRBD1
TGTGCCAGCAGTTTATTACCCCTGGGGGGCTACACCTTC	CASSLLPLGGYTF	TRBJ1-2	TRBV27	few	NA
TGCGCCAGCAGCCAAGAGAAGGTGCCTCTCCTCAATCAGCCCCAGCATTTT	CASSQEKVPLLNQPQHF	TRBJ1-5	TRBV4-1	NA	NA
TGCGCCAGCAGCTTGGTGGAAAACTATGGCTACACCTTC	CASSLVENYGYTF	TRBJ1-2	TRBV5-1	NA	NA
TGTGCCAGCAGCCTCCGGGGCGACGAGCAGTACTTC	CASSLRGDEQYF	TRBJ2-7	TRBV6-6	NA	NA
TGTGCCAGCAGCTTCAGCGGGGGTCAGCCCCAGCATTTT	CASSFSGGQPQHF	TRBJ1-5	TRBV5-6	NA	NA
TGTGCCAGTGCCGGACTAGCTGGATACAATGAGCAGTTCTTC	CASAGLAGYNEQFF	TRBJ2-1	TRBV14	NA	TRBD2
TGTGCCATCGGACAGTCCAATCAGCCCCAGCATTTT	CAIGQSNQPQHF	TRBJ1-5	TRBV10-3	NA	NA
TGTGCCAGCAGCTTGGAAGGGGGGTGGGTCACCGGGGAGCTGTTTTTT	CASSLEGGWVTGELFF	TRBJ2-2	TRBV5-6	NA	NA
TGTGCCAGCAGTGACTCGACAGGACGGGGACCAGGGGAGCCCTACGAGCAGTACTTC	CASSDSTGRGPGEPYEQYF	TRBJ2-7	TRBV6-4	NA	NA
TGTGCCAGCAGCGTAGACCTAGCAGGCAATCAGCCCCAGCATTTT	CASSVDLAGNQPQHF	TRBJ1-5	TRBV9	NA	NA
TGTGCCAGCAGCTTAGGGGCCTCGACCTACGAGCAGTACTTC	CASSLGASTYEQYF	TRBJ2-7	TRBV7-2	NA	NA
TGTGCCAGCAGCGTCGGGACTAGCGGGAGACGGAACGAGCAGTACTTC	CASSVGTSGRRNEQYF	TRBJ2-7	TRBV9	NA	TRBD2